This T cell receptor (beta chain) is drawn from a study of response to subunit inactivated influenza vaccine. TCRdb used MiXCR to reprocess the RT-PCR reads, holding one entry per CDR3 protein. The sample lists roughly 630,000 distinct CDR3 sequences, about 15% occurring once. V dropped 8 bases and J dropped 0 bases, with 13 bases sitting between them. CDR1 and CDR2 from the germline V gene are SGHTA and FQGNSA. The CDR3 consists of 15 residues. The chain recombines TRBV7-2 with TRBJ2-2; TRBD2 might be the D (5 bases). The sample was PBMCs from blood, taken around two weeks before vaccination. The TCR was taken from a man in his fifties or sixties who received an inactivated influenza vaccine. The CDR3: CASLRGSSNTGELFF. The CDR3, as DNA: TGTGCCAGCCTTCGGGGTAGTTCGAACACCGGGGAGCTGTTTTTT.